Given below is one T cell receptor beta chain in context. The antigen is not known. Next came a second PCR, run for about 7 to 12 cycles, which used a sample-barcoded 5' primer along with a J-beta primer mix. Researchers report that a template-switch adaptor with 12 random nucleotides tagged each cDNA molecule. Each sample yielded at least 3 million CDR3-containing paired-end reads. TCRdb re-analysed the 5' RACE reads in MiXCR, keeping a single row per CDR3 protein. In the table there are some 1 million distinct CDR3 sequences, 45% of which are singletons. This specimen belongs to a study of blood T cells in healthy people across ages. Study-level findings and limits: More naive CD4+ cells and higher diversity were found in long-lived than in aged donors.

The CDR3 is 14 residues long. CDR1 is MGHDK and CDR2 is SYGVNS in the germline V gene. With V trimmed by 7 bases and J by 5 bases, 7 bases remained unmatched. Every sample had a minimum of 6 million PBMCs isolated. Material: blood. The clonotype originates from a woman in her sixties in good health. V usage is TRBV25-1 and J usage is TRBJ2-5; 10 bases are shared with TRBD1. The CDR3 DNA is TGTGCCAGCACCAACCGGGACAGGGGTGAGACCCAGTACTTC. It yields the protein CASTNRDRGETQYF.